This T cell receptor (beta chain) was recovered during a study of blood T cell repertoires in COVID-19. Whole-study context: Recovery meant two consecutive negative NP/OP PCR tests, professional clearance, or resolved symptoms. The samples span acute and convalescent COVID-19 from the United States, Italy and Spain.

Categorization into cohorts depended on clinical history that participants reported. CDR1 and CDR2 (germline): MDHEN, SYDVKM. The CDR3 totals 15 residues. The V and J ends lost 6 bases and 0 bases, in that order; junction bases with no gene match: 5. The method was immunoSEQ multiplex PCR; TCRdb's version includes in-frame clones alone and lacks a portion of them. Of 400,000 or so clones detected, 70% to 90% appear once; the ten largest clones hold roughly 2%. This TCR came from a man aged 35-49 years in a cohort exposed to, infected with or recovered from COVID-19 (not recorded which). The rearrangement uses TRBV28 and TRBJ2-1; 7 bases are shared with TRBD2. The sample comprised PBMCs or T cells enriched from blood (not recorded which). This chain's CDR3 is CASRGRGSSYNEQFF. The CDR3 DNA follows: TGTGCCAGCAGGGGGAGGGGCAGCTCCTACAATGAGCAGTTCTTC.